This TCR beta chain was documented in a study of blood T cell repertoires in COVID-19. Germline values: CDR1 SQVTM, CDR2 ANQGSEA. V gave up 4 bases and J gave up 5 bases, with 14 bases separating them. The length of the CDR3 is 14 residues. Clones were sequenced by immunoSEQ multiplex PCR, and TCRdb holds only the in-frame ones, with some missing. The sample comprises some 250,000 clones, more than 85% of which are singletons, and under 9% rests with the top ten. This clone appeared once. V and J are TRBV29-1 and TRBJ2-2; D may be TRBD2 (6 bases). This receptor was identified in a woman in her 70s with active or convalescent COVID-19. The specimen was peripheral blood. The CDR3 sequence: CSVAHGEVTGELFF. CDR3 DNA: TGCAGCGTTGCGCACGGGGAGGTAACCGGGGAGCTGTTTTTT.